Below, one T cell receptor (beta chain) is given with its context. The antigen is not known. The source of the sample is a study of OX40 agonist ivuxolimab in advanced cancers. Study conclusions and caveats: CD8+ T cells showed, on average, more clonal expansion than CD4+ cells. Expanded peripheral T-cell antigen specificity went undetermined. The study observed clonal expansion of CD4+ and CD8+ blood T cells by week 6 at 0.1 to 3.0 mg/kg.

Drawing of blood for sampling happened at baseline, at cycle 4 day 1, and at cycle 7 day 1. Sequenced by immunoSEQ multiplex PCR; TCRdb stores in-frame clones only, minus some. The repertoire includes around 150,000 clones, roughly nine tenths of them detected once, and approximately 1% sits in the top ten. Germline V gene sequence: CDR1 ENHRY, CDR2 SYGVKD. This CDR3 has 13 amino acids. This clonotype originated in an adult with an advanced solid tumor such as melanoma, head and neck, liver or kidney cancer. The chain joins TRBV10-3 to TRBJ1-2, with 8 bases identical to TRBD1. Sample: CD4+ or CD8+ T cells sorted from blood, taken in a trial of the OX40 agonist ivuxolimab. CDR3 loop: CVHRSTGGDGYTF. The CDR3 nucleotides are TGTGTTCATCGGTCCACAGGGGGAGATGGCTACACCTTC.